Following are 32 T cell receptor beta chains from one sample sequenced in a study of somatic mutations in cytotoxic T cells in rheumatoid arthritis. The data were produced by immunoSEQ multiplex PCR, yet TCRdb's version contains in-frame clones alone and is incomplete. Here the sample spans more than 20,000 clones, about 81% being singletons. Sequencing was performed on CD8+ T cells sorted from blood. The receptors shown here come from a man aged 45-65 years in good health.

The chain employs TRBV7-2 and TRBJ1-1; maybe TRBD1 (5 bases). The CDR3 extends over 16 amino acids. Between the trimmed V and J ends, which lost 3 bases and 1 base, there was a span of 15 bases. Germline CDR1 reads SGHTA; CDR2 reads FQGNSA. This CDR3 is CASSFLLTAKNTEAFF. CDR3 nucleotide sequence: TGTGCCAGCAGCTTTTTACTGACAGCGAAGAACACTGAAGCTTTCTTT.

The J gene is TRBJ2-1, the V gene TRBV6-5; TRBD2 matches at 7 bases. Germline V gene lookup returns CDR1 MNHEY and CDR2 SVGAGI. V was pared by 7 bases and J by 5 bases, with 8 bases of the junction left unmatched. CDR3 length equals 14 residues. In nucleotides, the CDR3 is TGTGCCAGCATCGGACTAGTATCCAACAATGAGCAGTTCTTC. Protein product: CASIGLVSNNEQFF.

The chain uses TRBV6-5 and TRBJ2-7, with TRBD1 matching 7 bases. The V and J ends lost 0 bases and 2 bases, in that order; junction bases with no gene match: 7. The CDR3 contains 16 residues. The germline gives CDR1 MNHEY, CDR2 SVGAGI. CDR3 in amino acids: CASSYSTGQKTYEQYF. In DNA, the CDR3 is TGTGCCAGCAGTTACTCGACGGGACAGAAGACCTACGAGCAGTACTTC.

This clone was observed a handful of times. The rearrangement joins TRBV27 to TRBJ2-7; tentatively, D is TRBD2 (6 bases). Germline V gene lookup returns CDR1 MNHEY and CDR2 SMNVEV (reference sequence). The CDR3 totals 16 residues. V was trimmed by 0 bases and J by 3 bases, leaving 15 bases between them. The CDR3 bases are TGTGCCAGCAGTTTATCTAGGCGGGGAAAGGGCTACGAGCAGTACTTC. Its translation: CASSLSRRGKGYEQYF.

The V and J genes are TRBV7-9 and TRBJ2-3; 9 bases map to TRBD2. CDR3 size: 18 residues. Trimming took 4 bases from V and 0 from J; bases not matched to a gene: 11. Germline CDR1 reads SEHNR; CDR2 reads FQNEAQ (reference sequence). CDR3 DNA: TGTGCCAGCAGCTCAAAAACCGGGACTAGCCGGAGCACAGATACGCAGTATTTT. This gives the protein CASSSKTGTSRSTDTQYF.

This clone was observed once. The chain recombines TRBV7-9 with TRBJ2-1, with a possible D match to TRBD1 (5 bases). The V gene's germline CDR1 is SEHNR and CDR2 FQNEAQ (reference sequence). This CDR3 contains 12 residues. Trimming cost V 7 bases and J 7 bases, with 11 bases left between them. CDR3 loop: CASILGRNEQFF. Here the CDR3 DNA reads TGTGCCAGCATCCTGGGGCGGAATGAGCAGTTCTTC.

The genes are TRBV7-8 and TRBJ2-5; 10 nucleotides agree with TRBD2. CDR3 length equals 15 residues. V shed 5 bases, J shed 2 bases, and the junction held 5 bases outside the gene matches. Germline CDR1 reads SGHVS; CDR2 reads FQNEAQ. Here the CDR3 reads CASSAPGLAQETQYF. The CDR3 region has the DNA TGTGCCAGCAGCGCACCGGGACTAGCGCAAGAGACCCAGTACTTC.

The CDR3 bases are TGTGCCATCAGTGAGTCTGAGACAGGGATTCAGCCCCAGCATTTT. The encoded protein is CAISESETGIQPQHF. This rearrangement joins TRBV10-3 to TRBJ1-5; 7 bases line up with TRBD1. V was clipped by 0 bases and J by 6 bases; unmatched bases: 5. Germline V lookup: CDR1 ENHRY, CDR2 SYGVKD. This CDR3 has 15 amino acids.

V and J are TRBV2 and TRBJ2-1, with 10 positions matching TRBD2. The CDR3 is made up of 18 amino acids. V lost 0 bases and J lost 4; bases outside the gene matches: 9. Germline CDR1 and CDR2: SNHLY and FYNNEI. This chain's CDR3 is CASSEARGGAGGYNEQFF. The DNA for the CDR3 is TGTGCCAGCAGTGAAGCGCGCGGGGGAGCGGGAGGGTACAATGAGCAGTTCTTC. Full variable domain (missing parts from reference TRBV2 and TRBJ2-1): EPEVTQTPSHQVTQMGQEVILRCVPISNHLYFYWYRQILGQKVEFLVSFYNNEISEKSEIFDDQFSVERPDGSNFTLKIRSTKLEDSAMYFCASSEARGGAGGYNEQFFGPGTRLTVL.

V gene TRBV7-2 combines with J gene TRBJ2-7; possible D gene TRBD2, 6 bases. V was trimmed by 5 bases and J by 3 bases, leaving 11 bases between them. From germline, CDR1 is SGHTA and CDR2 FQGNSA. This CDR3 has 13 amino acids. CDR3 residues: CASSQTGGYEQYF. The CDR3 DNA follows: TGTGCCAGCAGCCAGACCGGGGGCTACGAGCAGTACTTC.

The CDR3 sequence is CASSLGENTGELFF. The CDR3 DNA is TGTGCCAGCAGCTTGGGTGAGAACACCGGGGAGCTGTTTTTT. V gene TRBV5-8 combines with J gene TRBJ2-2; D is undetermined. The CDR3 loop spans 14 amino acids. In germline, CDR1 is SGHTS, CDR2 YDEGEE. Trimming took 0 bases from V and 1 from J, leaving 4 bases between them.

The chain joins TRBV5-4 to TRBJ2-7, with a tentative D call TRBD2 (6 bases). This CDR3 is 14 amino acids long. The V end lost 3 bases, the J end lost 6 bases, and 16 bases lay between the germline ends. The germline V gene has CDR1 SGHNT and CDR2 YYREEE (reference sequence). The CDR3 spells CASSSGVVALEQYF. The CDR3 DNA follows: TGTGCCAGCAGCTCGGGGGTAGTAGCGCTCGAGCAGTACTTC.

This clone was counted a single time. J is TRBJ2-1 and V is TRBV5-5; the match to TRBD2 covers 7 bases. The CDR3 has 14 amino acids. Germline V gene sequence: CDR1 SGHKS, CDR2 YYEKEE (reference sequence). Trimming at V came to 2 bases and at J to 8 bases, leaving 7 bases not matched to a gene. The CDR3 sequence is CASSFGTSADEQFF. The CDR3 DNA reads TGTGCCAGCAGCTTTGGTACTAGCGCCGATGAGCAGTTCTTC. Based on the CDR3 plus reference TRBV5-5 and TRBJ2-1, the full variable domain is DAGVTQSPTHLIKTRGQQVTLRCSPISGHKSVSWYQQVLGQGPQFIFQYYEKEERGRGNFPDRFSARQFPNYSSELNVNALLLGDSALYLCASSFGTSADEQFFGPGTRLTVL.

The chain has TRBV30 and TRBJ2-1; TRBD2 aligns across 11 bases. Germline loops: CDR1 GTSNPN, CDR2 SVGIG (reference sequence). CDR3 length: 14 amino acids. The junction had 6 bases not matched to a gene; V was cut back by 4 bases and J by 7 bases. The CDR3 DNA sequence: TGTGCCTGGATCACTAGCGGGAGTGGTAATGAGCAGTTCTTC. It yields the protein CAWITSGSGNEQFF. The full variable domain, completed using reference TRBV30 and TRBJ2-1, is SQTIHQWPATLVQPVGSPLSLECTVEGTSNPNLYWYRQAAGRGLQLLFYSVGIGQISSEVPQNLSASRPQDRQFILSSKKLLLSDSGFYLCAWITSGSGNEQFFGPGTRLTVL.

The table lists this clone with a few counts. CDR3 region: CSVWTATPYEQYF. The CDR3 nucleotides are TGCAGCGTCTGGACAGCTACTCCCTACGAGCAGTACTTC. The chain carries TRBV29-1 and TRBJ2-7, with D maybe TRBD1 (6 bases). This CDR3 is built from 13 residues. V was shortened by 6 bases and J by 2 bases, with 14 bases between the two germline ends. Germline CDR1 SQVTM, CDR2 ANQGSEA.

This clone was observed a handful of times. Other DNA sequences in the same sample also yield this CDR3. This chain connects TRBV6-5 to TRBJ1-5; the D gene is possibly TRBD1 (5 bases). Per germline, CDR1 MNHEY and CDR2 SVGAGI. The CDR3 has 14 amino acids. The V and J ends lost 0 bases and 5 bases respectively, with 8 bases between them. CDR3 protein: CASSYSQGHQPQHF. DNA of the CDR3: TGTGCCAGCAGTTACTCCCAGGGTCATCAGCCCCAGCATTTT.

This clone turned up a few times. The V and J genes are TRBV7-8 and TRBJ2-7; D is unresolved. The CDR3 consists of 13 residues. The V end lost 5 bases, the J end lost 2 bases, and 10 bases lay between the germline ends. CDR1 SGHVS and CDR2 FQNEAQ come from the germline V gene. The CDR3 protein is CASSPRAAYEQYF. As DNA, the CDR3 is TGTGCCAGCAGCCCCCGGGCAGCCTACGAGCAGTACTTC. Filled out from reference TRBV7-8 and TRBJ2-7, the complete variable domain reads GAGVSQSPRYKVAKRGQDVALRCDPISGHVSLFWYQQALGQGPEFLTYFQNEAQLDKSGLPSDRFFAERPEGSVSTLKIQRTQQEDSAVYLCASSPRAAYEQYFGPGTRLTVT.

CDR3 sequence: CASSPRGYSGGPNPYEQYF. As DNA, the CDR3 is TGTGCCAGCAGTCCCAGGGGGTATTCCGGGGGACCCAACCCCTACGAGCAGTACTTC. V usage is TRBV7-6 and J usage is TRBJ2-7; possible D gene TRBD1, 7 bases. Germline CDR1 SGHVS, CDR2 FNYEAQ. This CDR3 region has 19 residues. The V end lost 6 bases, the J end lost 2 bases, and 29 bases lay between the germline ends.

This chain joins TRBV5-4 and TRBJ1-1; 9 nucleotides agree with TRBD1. CDR1 SGHNT and CDR2 YYREEE come from the germline V gene (reference sequence). The CDR3 loop spans 15 amino acids. Trimming at V came to 2 bases and at J to 7 bases, leaving 9 bases not matched to a gene. The CDR3 spells CASSFTGQGDSEAFF. CDR3 DNA: TGTGCCAGCAGCTTTACGGGACAGGGTGACAGTGAAGCTTTCTTT.

The V and J genes are TRBV6-5 and TRBJ1-1, with no clear D. Between the trimmed V and J ends, which lost 6 bases and 0 bases, there was a span of 11 bases. This CDR3 is built from 14 residues. Germline CDR1 MNHEY, CDR2 SVGAGI. The CDR3 nucleotides read TGTGCCAGCAGCCCTTGGATAATGAACACTGAAGCTTTCTTT. It translates to CASSPWIMNTEAFF.

The chain uses TRBV7-9 and TRBJ1-2, with TRBD1 as a possible D gene (5 bases). Germline CDR1 and CDR2: SEHNR and FQNEAQ (reference sequence). V lost 1 base and J 8 bases, leaving 14 bases between the germline ends. This CDR3 contains 14 residues. CDR3 nucleotide sequence: TGTGCCAGCAGCTTAGTGCAGGGTACCAAAGGCTACACCTTC. Translated: CASSLVQGTKGYTF.

The chain has TRBV9 and TRBJ2-5; 9 bases are a match to TRBD1. The CDR3 loop spans 17 amino acids. Trimming took 0 bases from V and 2 from J; bases not matched to a gene: 8. Germline CDR1 and CDR2: SGDLS and YYNGEE. This CDR3 is CASSVEGGQGRQETQYF. The CDR3 bases are TGTGCCAGCAGCGTAGAGGGCGGACAGGGGCGACAAGAGACCCAGTACTTC.

This chain connects TRBV27 to TRBJ2-1, with 11 bases lining up with TRBD2. V was pared by 2 bases and J by 8 bases, with 5 bases of the junction left unmatched. This CDR3 contains 15 residues. CDR1 is MNHEY, CDR2 SMNVEV, per germline (reference sequence). The chain's CDR3 is CASSLGTSGWDEQFF. DNA for the CDR3: TGTGCCAGCAGTTTAGGGACTAGCGGTTGGGATGAGCAGTTCTTC.

The chain recombines TRBV4-2 with TRBJ2-4; D is undetermined. Deletions cut 0 bases from V and 9 bases from J, with 15 bases between. This CDR3 spans 15 amino acids. Germline V gives CDR1 LGHNA, CDR2 YNFKEQ. The CDR3 loop reads CASSQDVTPGFIQYF. The CDR3 DNA reads as TGTGCCAGCAGCCAAGACGTGACTCCCGGTTTCATTCAGTACTTC.

Remarks on this clone: The same CDR3 also results from other DNA sequences found in this sample. The chain links TRBV27 to TRBJ1-5, with D possibly TRBD1 on 5 matching bases. Germline lookup yields CDR1 MNHEY and CDR2 SMNVEV (reference sequence). There are 13 residues in the CDR3. V was cut by 2 bases and J by 6 bases, with 8 bases left in between. The CDR3 region has the DNA TGTGCCAGCAGTTTAGGGGGAGGTCAGCCCCAGCATTTT. This translates into CASSLGGGQPQHF.

V gene TRBV2 combines with J gene TRBJ2-7; D remains ambiguous. This CDR3 contains 13 residues. Germline V gene sequence: CDR1 SNHLY, CDR2 FYNNEI. V gave up 7 bases and J gave up 0 bases, with 10 bases separating them. The CDR3 nucleotides are TGTGCCAGCAAACGAACGGGCTCCTACGAGCAGTACTTC. The encoded protein is CASKRTGSYEQYF.

This clone qualifies as medium-sized (0.01 to 0.1%). The chain is built from TRBV6-1 and TRBJ2-3; 15 bases map to TRBD2. CDR3 length: 15 amino acids. The V and J ends lost 6 bases and 4 bases, in that order; junction bases with no gene match: 2. The germline CDR1 and CDR2 sequences are MNHNS and SASEGT. The CDR3 loop is CASRGLAGGPDTQYF. The DNA of the CDR3 is TGTGCCAGCAGAGGACTAGCGGGAGGGCCAGATACGCAGTATTTT.

The CDR3 DNA follows: TGTGCCAGCAGCTCGGGGACTGAAGCTTTCTTT. It translates to CASSSGTEAFF. V usage is TRBV11-3 and J usage is TRBJ1-1; D is uncertain. V was trimmed by 4 bases and J by 5 bases, leaving 5 bases between them. The germline CDR1 and CDR2 sequences are SGHNT and YENEEA. This CDR3 has 11 amino acids. Variable domain in full (rest from reference TRBV11-3 and TRBJ1-1): EAGVVQSPRYKIIEKKQPVAFWCNPISGHNTLYWYLQNLGQGPELLIRYENEEAVDDSQLPKDRFSAERLKGVDSTLKIQPAELGDSAVYLCASSSGTEAFFGQGTRLTVV.

This clone was counted a single time. The V call is TRBV4-2, the J call TRBJ2-7, with 9 bases matching TRBD2. J was trimmed by 3 bases and V by 0 bases; bases with no gene match: 12. This CDR3 is built from 18 residues. Germline-derived CDR1 and CDR2 are LGHNA and YNFKEQ. The CDR3 protein is CASSQEEVIAGEGYEQYF. CDR3 nucleotide sequence: TGTGCCAGCAGCCAAGAAGAGGTAATAGCGGGAGAGGGCTACGAGCAGTACTTC.

V is TRBV9 and J is TRBJ1-5, with D tentatively TRBD1 (6 bases). The CDR3 has 13 residues. Trimming shortened V by 4 bases and J by 5 bases, and 10 bases separated the two germline ends. CDR1 is SGDLS, CDR2 YYNGEE, per germline. The CDR3 DNA reads as TGTGCCAGCAGCAAAGGGGGTCATCAGCCCCAGCATTTT. Translating gives CASSKGGHQPQHF.

CDR3 sequence (DNA): TGTGCCAGCAGTTACTCGCCGGGGGACTACGAGCAGTACTTC. Translation: CASSYSPGDYEQYF. The J gene is TRBJ2-7, the V gene TRBV6-5; TRBD2 might be the D (6 bases). Germline CDR1 and CDR2: MNHEY and SVGAGI. CDR3 size: 14 residues. V lost 0 bases, J lost 3 bases, and 9 bases lay in between.

This clone was observed a few times. The rearrangement uses TRBV13 and TRBJ2-7; D unclear. CDR3 size: 14 residues. V dropped 4 bases and J dropped 4 bases, with 14 bases sitting between them. CDR1 is PRHDT, CDR2 FYEKMQ, per germline (reference sequence). The CDR3 reads CASSSQTARYEQYF. The CDR3 nucleotides are TGTGCCAGCAGCTCACAGACTGCCCGGTACGAGCAGTACTTC.